This TCR beta chain was sequenced during a study of cytomegalovirus exposure and HLA in healthy donors. V shed 0 bases, J shed 5 bases, and the junction held 8 bases outside the gene matches. Germline V gives CDR1 LGHNA, CDR2 YSLEER. The CDR3 is made up of 16 amino acids. Vbeta (60) and Jbeta (13) primers were used in the PCR. Sequenced by immunoSEQ multiplex PCR; TCRdb stores in-frame clones only, minus some. Among tens of thousands of clones listed, around 60% were seen once. This sequence joins TRBV4-3 and TRBJ2-7, with 9 bases aligning to TRBD1. The sequence was obtained from a human donor in good health. What was sequenced was PBMCs. The DNA for the CDR3 is TGCGCCAGCAGCCAAGAGATTAGGGACAGGGTCCACGAGCAGTACTTC. It translates to CASSQEIRDRVHEQYF.